The 28 T cell receptor beta chains below come from one sample, sequenced in a study of blood T cells in healthy people across ages. Together with a sample-barcoded 5' primer, a J-beta primer mix was included in a second PCR lasting about 6 to 11 cycles. TCRdb called the 5' RACE reads again in MiXCR, with one record for every CDR3 protein. The repertoire holds some 1,800,000 distinct CDR3 sequences, with 30% to 40% as singletons. The sequenced sample consisted of blood. Every receptor here comes from a human donor in good health.

The chain carries TRBV5-1 and TRBJ1-4, with D perhaps matching TRBD1 (5 bases). V lost 1 base and J 2 bases, leaving 15 bases between the germline ends. Germline CDR1 is SGHRS and CDR2 is YFSETQ. The CDR3 sequence is 17 residues long. In DNA, the CDR3 is TGCGCCAGCAGCTTGTCCCCGTTGGGGGTTACTAATGAAAAACTGTTTTTT. Encoded protein: CASSLSPLGVTNEKLFF.

In this sample, this clonotype turned up a few times. The V gene is TRBV20-1, the J gene TRBJ2-1; no clear D gene. Germline CDR1 and CDR2: DFQATT and SNEGSKA (reference sequence). The CDR3 length is 10 residues. V lost 8 bases, J lost 4 bases, and 6 bases lay in between. The CDR3 DNA sequence: TGCAGTTACAGTTACAATGAGCAGTTCTTC. Protein product: CSYSYNEQFF.

This rearrangement joins TRBV5-1 to TRBJ2-6; D gene ambiguous. Germline V CDR1 and CDR2: SGHRS, YFSETQ. V gave up 1 base and J gave up 0 bases, with 11 bases separating them. The CDR3 consists of 17 residues. CDR3 DNA: TGCGCCAGCAGCTTGTCCCGAACAAACTCTGGGGCCAACGTCCTGACTTTC. Encoded protein: CASSLSRTNSGANVLTF. The variable domain in full, completed from reference TRBV5-1 and TRBJ2-6, reads KAGVTQTPRYLIKTRGQQVTLSCSPISGHRSVSWYQQTPGQGLQFLFEYFSETQRNKGNFPGRFSGRQFSNSRSEMNVSTLELGDSALYLCASSLSRTNSGANVLTFGAGSRLTVL.

V and J are TRBV10-3 and TRBJ1-5; D call uncertain. CDR1 is ENHRY and CDR2 is SYGVKD in the germline V gene. V lost 3 bases and J 6 bases, leaving 15 bases between the germline ends. The CDR3 contains 15 residues. CDR3 DNA sequence: TGTGCCATCAGTGACTTGGCAGTGGCCTCTCAGCCCCAGCATTTT. Its translation: CAISDLAVASQPQHF.

This clonotype appeared a few times. The chain employs TRBV24-1 and TRBJ2-3; 7 bases line up with TRBD1. Trimming cost V 5 bases and J 1 base; bases outside gene matches: 2. The length of the CDR3 is 14 residues. Germline assignment: CDR1 KGHDR and CDR2 SFDVKD. The CDR3: CATSVGTGTDTQYF. DNA for the CDR3: TGTGCCACCAGTGTTGGGACAGGCACAGATACGCAGTATTTT.

The chain links TRBV4-3 to TRBJ2-3, with D possibly matching TRBD1 (5 bases). Germline V gene sequence: CDR1 LGHNA, CDR2 YSLEER. This CDR3 contains 16 residues. V lost 0 bases to trimming and J lost 3 bases, with 13 bases between them. The CDR3, as DNA: TGCGCCAGCAGCCAAGATGTTGGGGCCGGTACAGATACGCAGTATTTT. Translating gives CASSQDVGAGTDTQYF.

This clonotype was counted many times. The rearrangement uses TRBV5-1 and TRBJ2-5, with D possibly TRBD1 on 6 matching bases. In germline, CDR1 is SGHRS, CDR2 YFSETQ. V lost 3 bases, J lost 4 bases, and 16 bases lay in between. The CDR3 is 15 residues long. CDR3 sequence reads: CASSSTTGFVETQYF. In nucleotides, the CDR3 is TGCGCCAGCAGCTCCACCACAGGGTTCGTAGAGACCCAGTACTTC.

CDR3 region: CSASPGLAVLQETQYF. In DNA, the CDR3 is TGCAGTGCTAGCCCCGGACTAGCGGTTTTACAAGAGACCCAGTACTTC. V and J are TRBV20-1 and TRBJ2-5; 10 positions match TRBD2. This CDR3 comprises 16 residues. Germline V gene sequence: CDR1 DFQATT, CDR2 SNEGSKA (reference sequence). Losses at the gene ends were 3 bases for V and 2 bases for J; bases not matched to a gene: 9.

The chain employs TRBV6-6 and TRBJ1-4, with D perhaps matching TRBD1 (6 bases). Trimming took 5 bases from V and 8 from J, leaving 21 bases between them. CDR3 size: 16 residues. Germline CDR1 reads MNHNY; CDR2 reads SVGAGI (reference sequence). The CDR3 is CASSLRDIELREKLFF. Here the CDR3 DNA reads TGTGCCAGCAGTCTCCGGGACATAGAGCTACGGGAAAAACTGTTTTTT.

The chain links TRBV4-3 to TRBJ2-1, with 9 bases fitting TRBD2. CDR1 and CDR2 from the germline V gene are LGHNA and YSLEER. The CDR3 contains 14 residues. V was clipped by 4 bases and J by 8 bases; unmatched bases: 6. The CDR3 DNA reads TGCGCCAGCAGCCCGGCGGGGGGGCCTCATGAGCAGTTCTTC. Encoded protein: CASSPAGGPHEQFF.

The rearrangement links TRBV14 to TRBJ2-1, with 9 bases lining up with TRBD1. Germline V gene lookup returns CDR1 SGHDN and CDR2 FVKESK. The length of the CDR3 is 16 residues. Unmatched junction bases numbered 9, after V lost 4 bases and J lost 5 bases. CDR3 in DNA: TGTGCCAGCAGCCCCGGGACAGGGTATCCAAACAATGAGCAGTTCTTC. This translates into CASSPGTGYPNNEQFF.

The chain combines TRBV7-9 with TRBJ2-3; D not certain. The CDR3 is 15 residues long. Trimming pared 4 bases from V and 2 bases from J, leaving 13 bases between. The V gene's germline CDR1 is SEHNR and CDR2 FQNEAQ (reference sequence). The chain's CDR3 is CASSSRLGSTDTQYF. The CDR3 coding sequence is TGTGCCAGCAGCTCCCGGCTGGGCTCCACAGATACGCAGTATTTT.

The V call is TRBV24-1, the J call TRBJ2-1; TRBD2 matches 11 bases. V shed 5 bases, J shed 9 bases, and the junction held 2 bases outside the gene matches. The CDR3 is made up of 13 amino acids. Germline V gene lookup returns CDR1 KGHDR and CDR2 SFDVKD. For the CDR3, the DNA is TGTGCCACCAGTGTTCTAGCGGGGGGTGAGCAGTTCTTC. Encoded protein: CATSVLAGGEQFF.

This clonotype was found many times. The rearrangement uses TRBV5-1 and TRBJ2-7; D could derive from TRBD1 or TRBD2 (5 bases each). The germline gives CDR1 SGHRS, CDR2 YFSETQ. Trimming took 0 bases from V and 0 from J, leaving 10 bases between them. The CDR3 runs 15 residues. The CDR3: CASSLGGSSSYEQYF. The CDR3 DNA reads as TGCGCCAGCAGCTTGGGGGGGTCCAGCTCCTACGAGCAGTACTTC.

This sequence joins TRBV12-3 or TRBV12-4 and TRBJ1-6; 9 bases are a match to TRBD1. The CDR3 consists of 17 residues. V trimming: 6 bases; J trimming: 0 bases; junction bases outside the gene matches: 6. The CDR3 DNA is TGTGCCAGCAGAGCCGACAGGGGGAGCTCCTATAATTCACCCCTCCACTTT. It specifies CASRADRGSSYNSPLHF.

In nucleotides, the CDR3 is TGTGCCAGCAGCTTACACCTGACAGTTCACGGAAAAACTGAAGCTTTCTTT. Residues: CASSLHLTVHGKTEAFF. This sequence joins TRBV7-2 and TRBJ1-1; maybe TRBD1 (5 bases). The CDR3 runs to 17 residues. V lost 2 bases and J 5 bases, leaving 21 bases between the germline ends. Germline lookup yields CDR1 SGHTA and CDR2 FQGNSA. The full variable domain, its missing parts supplied by reference TRBV7-2 and TRBJ1-1, is GAGVSQSPSNKVTEKGKDVELRCDPISGHTALYWYRQSLGQGLEFLIYFQGNSAPDKSGLPSDRFSAERTGGSVSTLTIQRTQQEDSAVYLCASSLHLTVHGKTEAFFGQGTRLTVV.

This clonotype has more than one count but fewer than ten. V is TRBV15 and J is TRBJ2-5, with D perhaps TRBD1 (5 bases). Trimming took 2 bases from V and 2 from J, leaving 6 bases between them. This CDR3 comprises 13 residues. The germline gives CDR1 LNHNV, CDR2 YYDKDF (reference sequence). The CDR3 nucleotides read TGTGCCACCAGCAGACGACAGCAAGAGACCCAGTACTTC. Its translation is CATSRRQQETQYF.

The rearrangement uses TRBV4-1 and TRBJ2-5; the D gene is possibly TRBD1 (6 bases). Germline CDR1 MGHRA, CDR2 YSYEKL. Trimming cost V 4 bases and J 3 bases, with 9 bases left between them. This CDR3 region has 13 residues. CDR3 DNA: TGCGCCAGCAGCCCGGACAGTAAAGAGACCCAGTACTTC. Translation gives CASSPDSKETQYF.

Turning to this clonotype: Compared with germline, one end of the junction differs, possibly owing to a read error. V gene TRBV10-3 combines with J gene TRBJ2-3, with D possibly matching TRBD2 (5 bases). Germline values: CDR1 ENHRY, CDR2 SYGVKD. The CDR3 extends over 16 amino acids. CDR3 in DNA: TGTGCCATCAGTGAGGCGGGCGTAGAAAGCACAGATATGCAGTATTTT. It translates to CAISEAGVESTDMQYF.

This sequence joins TRBV7-9 and TRBJ2-3; 14 bases align to TRBD2. The CDR3 is 16 residues long. The germline CDR1 and CDR2 sequences are SEHNR and FQNEAQ (reference sequence). With 5 bases clipped from V and 5 bases from J, the junction kept 6 bases outside the gene matches. The CDR3 spells CASSRGTSGGIDTQYF. The CDR3 DNA sequence: TGTGCCAGCAGCCGAGGGACTAGCGGGGGAATAGATACGCAGTATTTT. The whole variable domain, filled in from reference TRBV7-9 and TRBJ2-3, reads DTGVSQNPRHKITKRGQNVTFRCDPISEHNRLYWYRQTLGQGPEFLTYFQNEAQLEKSRLLSDRFSAERPKGSFSTLEIQRTEQGDSAMYLCASSRGTSGGIDTQYFGPGTRLTVL.

This clonotype was recorded a few times. The gene calls are TRBV7-2 and TRBJ1-2; tentatively, D is TRBD1 (5 bases). Trimming pared 1 base from V and 4 bases from J, leaving 13 bases between. Germline V gene lookup returns CDR1 SGHTA and CDR2 FQGNSA. The CDR3 runs to 15 residues. The CDR3 protein is CASSLGPQGTYGYTF. The DNA of the CDR3 is TGTGCCAGCAGCTTAGGTCCCCAGGGTACCTATGGCTACACCTTC. Together with reference TRBV7-2 and TRBJ1-2, the CDR3 gives the full variable domain: GAGVSQSPSNKVTEKGKDVELRCDPISGHTALYWYRQSLGQGLEFLIYFQGNSAPDKSGLPSDRFSAERTGGSVSTLTIQRTQQEDSAVYLCASSLGPQGTYGYTFGSGTRLTVV.

This chain connects TRBV15 to TRBJ2-7; D unresolved. V gave up 0 bases and J gave up 3 bases, with 9 bases separating them. CDR3 length equals 14 residues. Germline CDR1 and CDR2: LNHNV and YYDKDF (reference sequence). As DNA, the CDR3 is TGTGCCACCAGCAGAGAAGGACGGAACTACGAGCAGTACTTC. This gives the protein CATSREGRNYEQYF. Complete variable domain (other parts from reference TRBV15 and TRBJ2-7): DAMVIQNPRYQVTQFGKPVTLSCSQTLNHNVMYWYQQKSSQAPKLLFHYYDKDFNNEADTPDNFQSRRPNTSFCFLDIRSPGLGDTAMYLCATSREGRNYEQYFGPGTRLTVT.

V usage is TRBV7-2 and J usage is TRBJ2-4, with a possible D match to TRBD2 (6 bases). The CDR3 consists of 15 residues. Germline V gives CDR1 SGHTA, CDR2 FQGNSA. V dropped 5 bases and J dropped 5 bases, with 16 bases sitting between them. The CDR3 DNA follows: TGTGCCAGCAGCCCCGCGGGGCGGATTCAAAACATTCAGTACTTC. Translating it yields CASSPAGRIQNIQYF. The entire variable domain, with the rest obtained from reference TRBV7-2 and TRBJ2-4, is as follows: GAGVSQSPSNKVTEKGKDVELRCDPISGHTALYWYRQSLGQGLEFLIYFQGNSAPDKSGLPSDRFSAERTGGSVSTLTIQRTQQEDSAVYLCASSPAGRIQNIQYFGAGTRLSVL.

The chain employs TRBV10-3 and TRBJ1-2, with 10 positions matching TRBD1. V trimming: 8 bases; J trimming: 4 bases; junction bases outside the gene matches: 7. Germline loops: CDR1 ENHRY, CDR2 SYGVKD. The CDR3 totals 14 residues. The CDR3 sequence: CAIGDRGEVYGYTF. Written as DNA, the CDR3 is TGTGCCATCGGGGACAGGGGCGAAGTCTATGGCTACACCTTC.

This clonotype was seen once. The chain combines TRBV13 with TRBJ1-2; the match to TRBD1 covers 7 bases. Germline CDR1 reads PRHDT; CDR2 reads FYEKMQ (reference sequence). CDR3 length: 15 amino acids. Unmatched junction bases numbered 6, after V lost 5 bases and J lost 0 bases. The DNA of the CDR3 is TGTGCCAGCAGCGGAACAGGGGTCCCTAACTATGGCTACACCTTC. This codes for CASSGTGVPNYGYTF.

The chain carries TRBV7-2 and TRBJ2-5; D perhaps matches TRBD1 (6 bases). Germline V CDR1 and CDR2: SGHTA, FQGNSA. This CDR3 comprises 14 residues. V was clipped by 3 bases and J by 11 bases, with 19 bases between them. The CDR3 loop reads CASSFTDWDNEQYF. The CDR3 nucleotides read TGTGCCAGCAGCTTTACGGACTGGGACAATGAGCAGTACTTC. Complete variable domain (other parts from reference TRBV7-2 and TRBJ2-5): GAGVSQSPSNKVTEKGKDVELRCDPISGHTALYWYRQSLGQGLEFLIYFQGNSAPDKSGLPSDRFSAERTGGSVSTLTIQRTQQEDSAVYLCASSFTDWDNEQYFGPGTRLLVL.

As concerns this clonotype: Relative to the germline gene, one junction end is altered; a read error may explain this. The chain is built from TRBV7-9 and TRBJ1-5; D is uncertain. Germline loops: CDR1 SEHNR, CDR2 FQNEAQ (reference sequence). The CDR3 is made up of 13 amino acids. This chain's CDR3 is CASSPADGQLQHF. In nucleotides, the CDR3 is TGTGCCAGCAGCCCGGCGGACGGTCAGCTCCAGCATTTT.

Details on this clonotype: At one of its ends the junction is not consistent with the germline gene, which may arise from a read error. The chain is built from TRBV4-2 and TRBJ1-4, with D possibly matching TRBD1 (6 bases). Germline CDR1 reads LGHNA; CDR2 reads YNFKEQ. The CDR3 runs to 16 residues. The CDR3 sequence is CDSSQDRIGGDEKLFF. CDR3 coding DNA: TGTGACAGCAGCCAAGATCGCATCGGGGGCGATGAAAAACTGTTTTTT.